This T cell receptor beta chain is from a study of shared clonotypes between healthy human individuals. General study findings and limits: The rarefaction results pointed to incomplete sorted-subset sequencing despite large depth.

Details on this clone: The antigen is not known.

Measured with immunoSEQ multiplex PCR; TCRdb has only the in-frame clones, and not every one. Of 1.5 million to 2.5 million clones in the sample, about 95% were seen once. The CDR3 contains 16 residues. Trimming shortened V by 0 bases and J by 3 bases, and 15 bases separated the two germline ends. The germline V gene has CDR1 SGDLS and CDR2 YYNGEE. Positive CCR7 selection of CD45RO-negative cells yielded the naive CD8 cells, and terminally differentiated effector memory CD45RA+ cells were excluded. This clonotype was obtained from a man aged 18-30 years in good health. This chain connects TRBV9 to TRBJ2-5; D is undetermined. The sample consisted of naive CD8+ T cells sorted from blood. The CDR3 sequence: CASSVDETDQEETQYF. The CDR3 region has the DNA TGTGCCAGCAGCGTAGACGAGACCGATCAGGAAGAGACCCAGTACTTC.